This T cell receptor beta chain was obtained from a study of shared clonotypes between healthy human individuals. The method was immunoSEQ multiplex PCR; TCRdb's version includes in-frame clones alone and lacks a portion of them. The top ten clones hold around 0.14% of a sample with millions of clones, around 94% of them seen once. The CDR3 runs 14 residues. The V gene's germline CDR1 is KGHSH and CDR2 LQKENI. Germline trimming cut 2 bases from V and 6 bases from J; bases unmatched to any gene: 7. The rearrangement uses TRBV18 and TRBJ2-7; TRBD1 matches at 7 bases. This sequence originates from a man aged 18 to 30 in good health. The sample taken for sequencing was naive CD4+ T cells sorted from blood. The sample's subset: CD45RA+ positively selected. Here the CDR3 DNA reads TGTGCCAGCTCACCAGGTCAGGGGGTCCGCGAGCAGTACTTC. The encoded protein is CASSPGQGVREQYF.